This T cell receptor beta chain derives from a study of blood T cell repertoires in COVID-19 (dated by TCRdb to the early 2020s). Background for the entire study: The collaborator samples originated in the United States, Italy and Spain and spanned the acute and convalescent phases of COVID-19. Sample metadata almost always included a de-identified subject ID, COVID-19 status, age in years and sex. Where HLA class I and class II types were available, the types were taken from metadata supplied by the sample provider, not from assay-based typing. Samples were obtained from the ongoing ImmuneRACE study (first 160 participants) and from 1,254 subjects provided by 6 global collaborators. The prospective study material was composed of cDNA or gDNA derived from T cells, B-cell-depleted T cells, or PBMCs. The repertoires were made available in a free public database intended to serve as a resource for research on the immune response to SARS-CoV-2. Subjects who had been exposed to COVID-19, were actively infected with it, or had recovered from it provided the deeply sampled blood TCRbeta repertoires that made up the dataset. The full study reports these points: How much clinical and demographic metadata was included differed by source and by participant, and the metadata was provided uncurated.

Enrolling through a virtual design, the prospective study's participants ranged in age from roughly 18 to 100 years and lived across some 22 United States geographic areas. In the prospective study, cohorts were assigned on the basis of participant-reported clinical history obtained from a screening survey and a study questionnaire. For ImmuneRACE Cohort 3, a participant was defined as recovered based on two consecutive negative NP/OP PCR tests, clearance by a healthcare professional, or resolution of symptoms. Mobile phlebotomists in the prospective study collected whole blood, serum and a nasopharyngeal or oropharyngeal swab from every participant. Prospective study participants could optionally give additional blood draws and questionnaires over a 2-month period. Before DNA extraction, blood samples from the prospective study were shipped at room temperature or frozen. Inclusive of the bounding cysteine and phenylalanine, the CDR3 is 12 residues long. Kept here is only the CDR3 DNA, which spans 36 bases and is read in frame from base 1. Deletion took 3 bases off V and 3 bases off J, with a span of 4 bases between the germline ends. The germline V gene encodes CDR1 SGHDT and CDR2 YYEEEE.

As to this clone: What this receptor recognizes is not known. Per-base qualities were not stored, and no clone one base away is much larger.

TCRbeta CDR3 regions were amplified from genomic DNA by means of the immunoSEQ Assay, a bias-controlled multiplex PCR. The original methods were these. Within the assay, amplification of reference gene primers was used to estimate how many nucleated cells each sample contained. To quantify the absolute abundance of each unique TCRbeta CDR3 rearrangement, sequence reads were collapsed and filtered. Productive Simpson clonality was computed per sample as the square root of Simpson's diversity index over productive rearrangements. Imported from immuneACCESS, the table was reduced by TCRdb to in-frame sequences with V and J called. These copies leave out some clones; in studies compared against another copy, an unresolved V gene accounts for under half, and the cause of the remainder is not known. For V, J and clone size, that table is used; D and trimming come from the DNA. The table for this sample lists roughly 500,000 clones; 75% to 90% of them were counted only once. 7% to 10% of the sample rests with the top ten.

The sequenced sample consisted of PBMCs or T cells enriched from blood (not recorded which). The receptor's source is an older woman who had recovered from COVID-19. The chain couples TRBV5-6 to TRBJ1-5; no D gene is confidently identified. The nucleotides are TGTGCCAGCAGCTCCAACAATCAGCCCCAGCATTTT. Translated, this is CASSSNNQPQHF.